The rows below give T cell receptor beta chains drawn from one sample of a study of T cells in Graves' hyperthyroidism and ophthalmopathy. MiXCR, applied by TCRdb to the multiplex PCR reads, yields one record per CDR3 protein. Found here are over 650,000 distinct CDR3 sequences, about 17% of them singletons; the top ten hold 8.4%. The sample comprised blood. Source of these receptors: a man in his late teens or twenties with Graves' hyperthyroidism. Each CDR3 is given with its conserved first and last residue. The D gene is left open where the match is weak. Some rows mark clone size as missing; the rest say once, few, many or name a class of expanded clone.

size: few; V: TRBV9; J: TRBJ2-6; D: .; length: 17; DNA: TGTGCCAGCAGCGTAGAAGGCAGGGTCTCTGGGGCCAACGTCCTGACTTTC; CDR3: CASSVEGRVSGANVLTF
size: few; V: TRBV6-1; J: TRBJ2-3; D: TRBD2; length: 15; DNA: TGTGCCAGCAGTTCAGCGGGATTGCGCACAGATACGCAGTATTTT; CDR3: CASSSAGLRTDTQYF
size: many; V: TRBV28; J: TRBJ2-7; D: TRBD2; length: 15; DNA: TGTGCCAGCAGCGGGGCGGGGGAGAGCTCCTACGAGCAGTACTTC; CDR3: CASSGAGESSYEQYF
size: many; V: TRBV2; J: TRBJ1-2; D: TRBD1; length: 13; DNA: TGTGCCAGCAGTCATACAGGGGTTCTTGGCTACACCTTC; CDR3: CASSHTGVLGYTF
size: .; V: TRBV5-1; J: TRBJ2-3; D: TRBD1; length: 14; DNA: TGCGCCAGCAGCGCCGGACAGGGGGGAGATACGCAGTATTTT; CDR3: CASSAGQGGDTQYF
size: many; V: TRBV28; J: TRBJ2-5; D: .; length: 15; DNA: TGTGCCAGCAGTTTTCTCGCGGTTCAGCCAGAGACCCAGTACTTC; CDR3: CASSFLAVQPETQYF
size: .; V: TRBV30; J: TRBJ2-5; D: .; length: 16; DNA: TGTGCCTGGAGTGACGCTTTTAAGGCAGGCGGAGAGACCCAGTACTTC; CDR3: CAWSDAFKAGGETQYF
size: few; V: TRBV12-3/TRBV12-4; J: TRBJ1-3; D: .; length: 15; DNA: TGTGCCAGCAGCCTGAACCACGGTCTGAGAAACACCATATATTTT; CDR3: CASSLNHGLRNTIYF
size: many; V: TRBV2; J: TRBJ2-3; D: .; length: 16; DNA: TGTGCCAGCAGTGTCGGAGGCAGGGCGAGGACAGATACGCAGTATTTT; CDR3: CASSVGGRARTDTQYF
size: .; V: TRBV12-3/TRBV12-4; J: TRBJ2-2; D: .; length: 13; DNA: TGTGCCAGCAGTCCGAATAGTATCGGGGAGCTGTTTTTT; CDR3: CASSPNSIGELFF
size: few; V: TRBV6-2/TRBV6-3; J: TRBJ1-6; D: .; length: 13; DNA: TGTGCCAGCAGTTATAGGAGAGAATCACCCCTCCACTTT; CDR3: CASSYRRESPLHF
size: .; V: TRBV9; J: TRBJ2-7; D: TRBD2; length: 16; DNA: TGTGCCAGCAGCTTAACATCGACTAGCGCTTCCTACGAGCAGTACTTC; CDR3: CASSLTSTSASYEQYF
size: .; V: TRBV14; J: TRBJ1-2; D: .; length: 17; DNA: TGTGCCAGCAGCCACCCCGCGGGGCGGACTTCTAACTATGGCTACACCTTC; CDR3: CASSHPAGRTSNYGYTF
size: few; V: TRBV28; J: TRBJ2-5; D: .; length: 17; DNA: TGTGCCAGCAGTTTATCCCCTAGGGCGAACTTCTGGGAGACCCAGTACTTC; CDR3: CASSLSPRANFWETQYF
size: .; V: TRBV12-5; J: TRBJ2-3; D: TRBD1; length: 14; DNA: TGTGCCTCCAGACAGGGGTCTAGCACAGATACGCAGTATTTT; CDR3: CASRQGSSTDTQYF
size: many; V: TRBV28; J: TRBJ2-3; D: TRBD1; length: 12; DNA: TGTGCCAGCAGCACAGGGGCAGATACGCAGTATTTT; CDR3: CASSTGADTQYF